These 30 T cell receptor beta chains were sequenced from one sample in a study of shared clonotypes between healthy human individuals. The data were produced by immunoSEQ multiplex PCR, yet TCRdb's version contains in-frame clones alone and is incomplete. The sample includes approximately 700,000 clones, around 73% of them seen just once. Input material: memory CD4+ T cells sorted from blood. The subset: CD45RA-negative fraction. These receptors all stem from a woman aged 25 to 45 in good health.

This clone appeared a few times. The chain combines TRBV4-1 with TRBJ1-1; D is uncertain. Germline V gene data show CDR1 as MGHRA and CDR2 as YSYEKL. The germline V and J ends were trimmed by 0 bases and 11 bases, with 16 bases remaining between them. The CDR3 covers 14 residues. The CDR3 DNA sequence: TGCGCCAGCAGCCAAGACAGAGGGATCCGTGATGCTTTCTTT. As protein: CASSQDRGIRDAFF.

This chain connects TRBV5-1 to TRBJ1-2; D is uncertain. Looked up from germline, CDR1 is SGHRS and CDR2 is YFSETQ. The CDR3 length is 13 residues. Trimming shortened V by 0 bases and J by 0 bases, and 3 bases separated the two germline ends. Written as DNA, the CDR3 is TGCGCCAGCAGCTTGGTGGCTAACTATGGCTACACCTTC. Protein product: CASSLVANYGYTF.

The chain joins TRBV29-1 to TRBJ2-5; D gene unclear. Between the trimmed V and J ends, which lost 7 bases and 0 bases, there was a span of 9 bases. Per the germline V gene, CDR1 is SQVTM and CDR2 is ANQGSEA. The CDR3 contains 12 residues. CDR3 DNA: TGCAGCGCACGACTTAACCAAGAGACCCAGTACTTC. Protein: CSARLNQETQYF.

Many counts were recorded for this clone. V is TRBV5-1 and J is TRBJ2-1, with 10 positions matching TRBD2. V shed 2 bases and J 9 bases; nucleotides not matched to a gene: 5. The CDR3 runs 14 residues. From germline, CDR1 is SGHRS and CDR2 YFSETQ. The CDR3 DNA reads TGCGCCAGCAGCTTTCTAGCGGGAGAGGGTGAGCAGTTCTTC. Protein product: CASSFLAGEGEQFF.

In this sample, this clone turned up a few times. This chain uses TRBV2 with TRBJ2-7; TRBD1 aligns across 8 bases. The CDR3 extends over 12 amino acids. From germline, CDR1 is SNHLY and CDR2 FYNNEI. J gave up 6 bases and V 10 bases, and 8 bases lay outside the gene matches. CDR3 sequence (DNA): TGTGCCACCCAACAGGGGGTATCCGAGCAGTACTTC. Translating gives CATQQGVSEQYF.

CDR3: CASSSVDRGHIEQFF. CDR3 bases: TGTGCCAGCAGTTCAGTGGACAGGGGGCATATTGAGCAGTTCTTC. The chain uses TRBV28 and TRBJ2-1; 11 bases line up with TRBD1. V trimming: 4 bases; J trimming: 9 bases; junction bases outside the gene matches: 8. Germline V gives CDR1 MDHEN, CDR2 SYDVKM. CDR3 length: 15 amino acids.

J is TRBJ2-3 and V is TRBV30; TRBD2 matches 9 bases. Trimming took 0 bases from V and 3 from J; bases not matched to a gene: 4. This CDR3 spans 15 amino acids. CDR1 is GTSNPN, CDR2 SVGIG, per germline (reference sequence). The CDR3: CAWSVALAGTDTQYF. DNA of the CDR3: TGTGCCTGGAGTGTGGCACTAGCGGGTACAGATACGCAGTATTTT.

CDR3 coding DNA: TGTGCCAGCAGTGGGGGCAGGGGGCAGATTGTTGAAGCTTTCTTT. Translation gives CASSGGRGQIVEAFF. This chain joins TRBV28 and TRBJ1-1, with 8 bases identical to TRBD1. V gave up 5 bases and J gave up 7 bases; unmatched junction bases: 12. CDR3 length: 15 amino acids. Looked up from germline, CDR1 is MDHEN and CDR2 is SYDVKM.

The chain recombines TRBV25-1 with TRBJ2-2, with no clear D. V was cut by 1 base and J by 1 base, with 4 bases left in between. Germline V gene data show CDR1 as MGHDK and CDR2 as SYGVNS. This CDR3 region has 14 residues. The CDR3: CASSELKNTGELFF. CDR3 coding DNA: TGTGCCAGCAGTGAATTAAAGAACACCGGGGAGCTGTTTTTT.

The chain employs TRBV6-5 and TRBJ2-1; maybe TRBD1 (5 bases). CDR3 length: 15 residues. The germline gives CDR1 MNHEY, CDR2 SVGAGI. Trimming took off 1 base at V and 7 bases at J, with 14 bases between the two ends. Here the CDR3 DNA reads TGTGCCAGCAGTTACTGGGGCCTTTCGATTAATGAGCAGTTCTTC. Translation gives CASSYWGLSINEQFF.

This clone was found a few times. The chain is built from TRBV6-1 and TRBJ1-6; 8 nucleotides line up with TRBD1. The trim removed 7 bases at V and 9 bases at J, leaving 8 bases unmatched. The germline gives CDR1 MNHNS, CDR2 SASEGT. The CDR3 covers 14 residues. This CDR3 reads CASIPGQGGSPLHF. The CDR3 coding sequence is TGTGCCAGCATCCCTGGACAGGGAGGTTCACCCCTCCACTTT.

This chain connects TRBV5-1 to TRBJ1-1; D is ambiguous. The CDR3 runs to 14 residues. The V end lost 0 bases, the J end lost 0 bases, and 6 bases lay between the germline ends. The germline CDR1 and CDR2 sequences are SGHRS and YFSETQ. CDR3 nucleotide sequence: TGCGCCAGCAGCTTGGGGGAGATGAACACTGAAGCTTTCTTT. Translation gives CASSLGEMNTEAFF.

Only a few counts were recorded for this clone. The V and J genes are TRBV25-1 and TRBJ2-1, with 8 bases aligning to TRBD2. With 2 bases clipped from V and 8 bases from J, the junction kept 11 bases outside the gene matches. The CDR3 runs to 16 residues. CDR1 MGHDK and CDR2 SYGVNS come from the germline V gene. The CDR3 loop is CASSEGSREGIYEQFF. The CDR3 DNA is TGTGCCAGCAGTGAAGGTTCCCGGGAGGGCATCTATGAGCAGTTCTTC.

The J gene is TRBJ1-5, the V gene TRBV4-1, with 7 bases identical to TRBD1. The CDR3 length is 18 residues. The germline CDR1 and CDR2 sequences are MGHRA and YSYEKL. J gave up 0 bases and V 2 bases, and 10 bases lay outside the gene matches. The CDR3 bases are TGCGCCAGCAGCCAATCTACAGGGGCGATATATAGCAATCAGCCCCAGCATTTT. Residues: CASSQSTGAIYSNQPQHF.

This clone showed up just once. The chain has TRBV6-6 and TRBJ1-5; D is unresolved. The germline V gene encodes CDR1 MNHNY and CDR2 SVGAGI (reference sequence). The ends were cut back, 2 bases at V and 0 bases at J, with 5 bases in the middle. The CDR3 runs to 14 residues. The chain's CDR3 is CASSYQNSNQPQHF. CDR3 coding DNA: TGTGCCAGCAGTTACCAGAATAGCAATCAGCCCCAGCATTTT.

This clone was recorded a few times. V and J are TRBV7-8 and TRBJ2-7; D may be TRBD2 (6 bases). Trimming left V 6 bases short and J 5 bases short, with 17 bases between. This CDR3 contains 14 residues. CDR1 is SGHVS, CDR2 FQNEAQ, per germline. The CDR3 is CASRSKTSNHEQYF. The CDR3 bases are TGTGCCAGCAGATCTAAGACTAGTAACCACGAGCAGTACTTC.

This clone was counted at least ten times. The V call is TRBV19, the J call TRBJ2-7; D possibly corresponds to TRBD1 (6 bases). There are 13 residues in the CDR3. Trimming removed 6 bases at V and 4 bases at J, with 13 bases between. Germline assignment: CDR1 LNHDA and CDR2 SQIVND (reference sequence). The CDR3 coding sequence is TGTGCCAGTAGCCGACAGGAGTCGTACGAGCAGTACTTC. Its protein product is CASSRQESYEQYF.

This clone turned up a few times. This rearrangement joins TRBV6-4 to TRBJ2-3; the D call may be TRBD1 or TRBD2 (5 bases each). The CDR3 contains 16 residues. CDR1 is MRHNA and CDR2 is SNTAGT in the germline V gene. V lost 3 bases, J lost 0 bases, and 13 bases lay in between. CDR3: CASSEGDGASTDTQYF. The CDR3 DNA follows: TGTGCCAGCAGTGAGGGGGACGGCGCTAGCACAGATACGCAGTATTTT.

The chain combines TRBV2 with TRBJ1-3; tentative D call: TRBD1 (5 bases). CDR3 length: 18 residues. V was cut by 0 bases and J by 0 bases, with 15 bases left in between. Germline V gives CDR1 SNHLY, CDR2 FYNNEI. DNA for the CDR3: TGTGCCAGCAGTGAAGCTATGGGACGGAAGAGCTCTGGAAACACCATATATTTT. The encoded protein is CASSEAMGRKSSGNTIYF.

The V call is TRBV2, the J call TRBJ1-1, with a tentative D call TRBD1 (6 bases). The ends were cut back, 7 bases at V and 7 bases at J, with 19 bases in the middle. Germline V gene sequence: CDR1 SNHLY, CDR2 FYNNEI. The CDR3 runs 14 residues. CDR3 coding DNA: TGTGCCAGCAACTTGTTCGGACAGTCAGATGAAGCTTTCTTT. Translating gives CASNLFGQSDEAFF. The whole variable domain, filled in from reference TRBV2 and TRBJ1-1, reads EPEVTQTPSHQVTQMGQEVILRCVPISNHLYFYWYRQILGQKVEFLVSFYNNEISEKSEIFDDQFSVERPDGSNFTLKIRSTKLEDSAMYFCASNLFGQSDEAFFGQGTRLTVV.

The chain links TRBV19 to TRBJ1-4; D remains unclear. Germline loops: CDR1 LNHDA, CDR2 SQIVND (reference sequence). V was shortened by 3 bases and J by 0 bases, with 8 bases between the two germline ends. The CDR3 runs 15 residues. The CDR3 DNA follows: TGTGCCAGTAGTATTCAGATAGCAACTAATGAAAAACTGTTTTTT. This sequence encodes CASSIQIATNEKLFF.

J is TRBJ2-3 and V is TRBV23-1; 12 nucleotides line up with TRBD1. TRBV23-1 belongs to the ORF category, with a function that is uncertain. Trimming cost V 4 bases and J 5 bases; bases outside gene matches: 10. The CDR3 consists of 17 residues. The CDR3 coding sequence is TGCGCCAGCAGTCGAACGAGGGACAGGGGGCGTGAAGATACGCAGTATTTT. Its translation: CASSRTRDRGREDTQYF.

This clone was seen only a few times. CDR3: CAWSAGTSGSNEQFF. Here the CDR3 DNA reads TGTGCCTGGAGTGCCGGGACTAGCGGGTCCAATGAGCAGTTCTTC. The V gene is TRBV30, the J gene TRBJ2-1, with 12 bases matching TRBD2. The germline V gene has CDR1 GTSNPN and CDR2 SVGIG (reference sequence). V lost 1 base to trimming and J lost 6 bases; unmatched junction nucleotides: 4. This CDR3 region has 15 residues.

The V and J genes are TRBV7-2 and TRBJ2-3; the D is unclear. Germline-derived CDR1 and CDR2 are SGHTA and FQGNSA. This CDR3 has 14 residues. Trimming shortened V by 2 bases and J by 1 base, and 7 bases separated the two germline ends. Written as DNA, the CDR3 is TGTGCCAGCAGCTTAACGGCAGGCACAGATACGCAGTATTTT. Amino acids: CASSLTAGTDTQYF.

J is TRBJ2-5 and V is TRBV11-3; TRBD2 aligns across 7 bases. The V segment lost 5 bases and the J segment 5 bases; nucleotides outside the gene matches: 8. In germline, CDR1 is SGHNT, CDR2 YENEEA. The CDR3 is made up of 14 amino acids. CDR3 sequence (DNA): TGTGCCAGCAGCCGCGGCGGGAGCGGGGAGACCCAGTACTTC. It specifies CASSRGGSGETQYF.

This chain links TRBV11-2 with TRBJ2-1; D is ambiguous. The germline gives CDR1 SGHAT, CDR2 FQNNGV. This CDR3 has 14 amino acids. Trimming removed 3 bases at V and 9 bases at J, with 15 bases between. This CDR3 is CASSLIKGFGEQFF. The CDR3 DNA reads TGTGCCAGCAGCTTGATTAAAGGGTTCGGTGAGCAGTTCTTC.

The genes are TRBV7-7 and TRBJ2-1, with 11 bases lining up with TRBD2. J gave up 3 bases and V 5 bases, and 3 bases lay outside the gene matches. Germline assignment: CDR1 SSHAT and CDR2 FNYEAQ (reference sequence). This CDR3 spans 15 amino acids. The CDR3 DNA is TGTGCCAGCAGCATTAGCGGGGGGGGCTACAATGAGCAGTTCTTC. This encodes CASSISGGGYNEQFF.

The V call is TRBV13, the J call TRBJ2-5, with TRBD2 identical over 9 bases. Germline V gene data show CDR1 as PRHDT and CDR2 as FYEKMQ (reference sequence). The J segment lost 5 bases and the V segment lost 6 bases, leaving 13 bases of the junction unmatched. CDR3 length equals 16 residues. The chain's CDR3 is CASSPMVAGVGETQYF. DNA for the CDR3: TGTGCCAGCAGTCCAATGGTAGCGGGAGTAGGGGAGACCCAGTACTTC.

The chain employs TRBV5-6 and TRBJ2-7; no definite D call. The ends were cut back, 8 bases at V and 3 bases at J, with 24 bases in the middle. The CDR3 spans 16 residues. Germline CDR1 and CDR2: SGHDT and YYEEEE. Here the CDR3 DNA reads TGTGCCAGAGATTATGGGTTCGGTTCTTTGGACTACGAGCAGTACTTC. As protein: CARDYGFGSLDYEQYF.

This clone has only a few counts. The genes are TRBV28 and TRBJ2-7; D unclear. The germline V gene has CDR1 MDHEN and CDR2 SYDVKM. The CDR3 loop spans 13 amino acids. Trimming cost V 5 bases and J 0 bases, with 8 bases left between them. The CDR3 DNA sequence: TGTGCCAGCAGTCGGACGTACTCCTACGAGCAGTACTTC. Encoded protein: CASSRTYSYEQYF.